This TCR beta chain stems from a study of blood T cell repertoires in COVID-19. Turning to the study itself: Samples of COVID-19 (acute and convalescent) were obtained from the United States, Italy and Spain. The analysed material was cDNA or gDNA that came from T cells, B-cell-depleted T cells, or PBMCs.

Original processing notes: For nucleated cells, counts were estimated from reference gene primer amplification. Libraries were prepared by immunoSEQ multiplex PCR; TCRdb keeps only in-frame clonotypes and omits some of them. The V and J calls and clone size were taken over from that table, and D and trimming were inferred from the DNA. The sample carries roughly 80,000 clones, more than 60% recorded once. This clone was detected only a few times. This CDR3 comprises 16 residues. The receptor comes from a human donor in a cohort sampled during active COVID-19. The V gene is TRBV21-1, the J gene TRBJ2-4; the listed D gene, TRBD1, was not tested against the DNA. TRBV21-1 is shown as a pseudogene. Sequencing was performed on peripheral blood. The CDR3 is CASSRYRDRAKNIQYF. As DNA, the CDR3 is TGTGCCAGCAGCAGATACCGGGACAGGGCCAAAAACATTCAGTACTTC.